This TCR beta chain derives from a study of cytomegalovirus exposure and HLA in healthy donors. Primers for the PCR totalled 60 Vbeta and 13 Jbeta. The assay was immunoSEQ multiplex PCR, and TCRdb's table has in-frame clones only and misses some. The data show about 150,000 clones, with roughly 80% seen just once and about 1.5% held by the top ten. Regarding the study as a whole: Common viral pathogens were later found to be apparently linked to several of the most significant clusters.

Regarding this clone: Its antigen remains unidentified.

What was sequenced was PBMCs. The clonotype was recovered from a man in his fifties or sixties in good health and CMV-seropositive.

The CDR3 bases are TGTGCCAGCAGTGAAGCACAGGTGATTAATTCACCCCTCCACTTT. It translates to CASSEAQVINSPLHF. The chain uses TRBV6-1 and TRBJ1-6; a weak D match, TRBD1 (5 bases). The CDR3 has 15 amino acids. Germline CDR1 reads MNHNS; CDR2 reads SASEGT. V was shortened by 0 bases and J by 6 bases, with 9 bases between the two germline ends.